The clone carrying this T cell receptor (beta chain) was seen more than once but under ten times. Its antigen remains unknown. The data belong to a study of beta chain features in type 1 diabetes. Study-level background: Investigators examined around 98 million sorted cells across all samples.

Expressed TCRB transcripts got sequenced, as all isolated RNA was reverse transcribed. Sequencing was performed with immunoSEQ multiplex PCR; in TCRdb, only in-frame clones are kept and a portion is missing. The sample includes around 400,000 clones, roughly 12% of them seen just once. Purities over 95% were achieved in all sorted populations. Overall study results and limits: Cells carrying high TCR expression could end up over-represented when cDNA is sequenced. These data did not resolve whether HLA type affects TCRB rearrangement.

Germline trimming cut 0 bases from V and 0 bases from J; bases unmatched to any gene: 4. The germline gives CDR1 SGHRS, CDR2 YFSETQ. This CDR3 spans 16 amino acids. The TCR was taken from a man aged 18 to 30 in good health. Sequenced: naive CD4+ T cells from blood. This chain joins TRBV5-1 and TRBJ2-7; 9 nucleotides align to TRBD2. Written as DNA, the CDR3 is TGCGCCAGCAGCTTGGGTTTGACTAGCGGCTCCTACGAGCAGTACTTC. It encodes CASSLGLTSGSYEQYF.